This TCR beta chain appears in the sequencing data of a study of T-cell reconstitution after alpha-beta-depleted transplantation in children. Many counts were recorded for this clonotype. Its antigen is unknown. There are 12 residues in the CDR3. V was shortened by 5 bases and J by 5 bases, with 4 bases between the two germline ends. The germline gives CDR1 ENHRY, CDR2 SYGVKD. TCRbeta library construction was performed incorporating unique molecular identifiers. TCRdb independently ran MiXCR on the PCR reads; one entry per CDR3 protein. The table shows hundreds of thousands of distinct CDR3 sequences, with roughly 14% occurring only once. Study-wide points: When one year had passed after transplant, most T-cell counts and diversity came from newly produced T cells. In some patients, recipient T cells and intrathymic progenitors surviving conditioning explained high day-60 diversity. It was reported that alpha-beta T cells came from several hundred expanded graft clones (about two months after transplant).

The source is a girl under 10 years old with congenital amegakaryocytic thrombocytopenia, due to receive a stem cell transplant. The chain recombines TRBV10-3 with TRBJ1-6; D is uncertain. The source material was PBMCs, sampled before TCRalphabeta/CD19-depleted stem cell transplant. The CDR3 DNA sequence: TGTGCCATCAGTCCCGATAATTCACCCCTCCACTTT. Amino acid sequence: CAISPDNSPLHF.